This T cell receptor (beta chain) is drawn from a study of T cells in Graves' hyperthyroidism and ophthalmopathy (dated by TCRdb to between 2018 and 2021). The study in broad terms: Peripheral blood was sampled at the time of initial diagnosis, prior to any treatment. TCR V-J signatures able to tell the groups apart were searched for in a discovery cohort of more than 90 patients, of whom over 40 had Graves' ophthalmopathy and 57 had stable Graves' hyperthyroidism. Whether ophthalmopathy could be predicted prospectively was tested in an independent validation cohort made up of roughly 19 hyperthyroidism patients plus 17 patients who later progressed to ophthalmopathy. For training and testing, the roughly 100 patients in the discovery cohort were randomly divided in a 7:3 ratio. In six Graves' hyperthyroidism patients, the study also compared T-cell repertoires from thyroid tissue with T-cell repertoires from blood. Following sampling, methimazole starting at 30 mg daily was given to hyperthyroidism patients, and high-dose intravenous methylprednisolone was given to ophthalmopathy patients. The paper reports TCR Vbeta CDR3 sequencing of fewer than 150 peripheral blood samples: under 45 ophthalmopathy, some 80 hyperthyroidism and around 17 progressor patients. Findings and caveats that apply to the study as a whole: In validation, progression to ophthalmopathy was predicted by the model with nearly 71% sensitivity and about 72% specificity, a median of roughly six months before onset. Sample size was not statistically predetermined, and investigators were not blinded to group allocation. Most expanded thyroid clonotypes (frequency above 0.001) were also found in blood, which suggests that blood repertoires may mirror thyroid immune responses. Ophthalmopathy was separated from stable hyperthyroidism by a 13 V-J signature model, with 87.88% sensitivity and roughly 81% specificity obtained in cross-validation and 80%/75% obtained in testing.

A note on this clonotype: Its cognate antigen has yet to be identified. Base-call qualities are not available, and no considerably larger clone is one nucleotide away.

Amplification of TCR beta CDR3 regions was carried out from RNA transcripts. A first-round RT-PCR of the TCR CDR3 used the HTBI primer set with the Qiagen OneStep RT-PCR kit. Libraries were constructed in a second round of multiplex PCR, after which size selection and purification were performed. Libraries were sequenced paired-end with 100 bp reads on an Illumina HiSeq2000. The authors' pipeline ran thus. SOAPnuke was used to process the raw data, removing reads that contained adapters or uncalled bases, had a mean Phred below 15, or lacked an exact match to the constant primer or identifier. COPE v1.2.5 was used to merge the high-quality paired reads, and each unique nucleotide sequence was defined as a clonotype. MiTCR v1.1 was used to align the clonotypes against IMGT TRBV, TRBD and TRBJ reference segments. The analysis was restricted to V-J combinations with a frequency above 0.0001, which together covered 99.2% of the repertoires. A TCS score was defined as the ratio of F50 (clonal expansion) to E x V (chaos), with BLOSUM62-based TCRdist applied between CDR3 peptides within each V-J. Welch's t-statistics and random forest reduced roughly 530 V-J features to 10 to 15, which were used in a naive Bayes classifier (R e1071). Through fastp at Q25 and MiXCR, TCRdb rebuilt clones from the public reads, retaining in-frame beta chains. Every CDR3 protein is listed once, alongside the most common genes and DNA of its rows. The V and J calls, along with clone size, are taken from TCRdb and not from the paper's own processing. This sample gives 500,000 to 700,000 distinct CDR3 sequences in total; over 15% of them show up just once. The biggest ten clones account for around a sixth of the sample.

Stable Graves' hyperthyroidism was defined as no progression to ophthalmopathy during 18 months of follow-up. Hyperthyroidism patients were aged 18 to 65 years and newly diagnosed, with disease duration of less than 2 months. The study excluded patients with uncontrolled infections, other autoimmune diseases, pregnancy or lactation. Diagnoses were based on clinical symptoms, serum thyroxine and TRAb, thyroid ultrasound and orbital computed tomography. PBMCs were isolated from about 10 ml of fresh peripheral blood by Ficoll-Paque density gradient centrifugation. Total RNA was extracted with Trizol reagent, and quality was checked on an Agilent 2100 Bioanalyzer. CDR1 and CDR2 (MNHEY, SMNVEV) derive from the germline V gene (reference sequence). Trimming leaves V shorter by 7 bases and J shorter by 5 bases, with the junction holding 5 bases beyond the gene matches. The CDR3 has 13 amino acids, counting the end cysteine and phenylalanine. The read is trimmed to its CDR3 DNA, 39 bases read in frame from base 1.

The sequenced sample was blood. The receptor's source is a woman between 18 and 29 years old with Graves' hyperthyroidism. In this chain, TRBV27 is recombined with TRBJ1-5; TRBD1 aligns with 7 central bases. The CDR3 protein: CASTTGVHQPQHF. The DNA sequence is given as TGTGCCAGCACTACAGGGGTTCATCAGCCCCAGCATTTT.